This T cell receptor (beta chain) was recorded in a study of early T cells in non-severe SARS-CoV-2 infection. This clonotype has only a few counts. The V gene end was trimmed by 4 bases and the J gene end by 7 bases; junction bases not matched to a gene: 4. This CDR3 is built from 12 residues. Germline V gene data show CDR1 as SQVTM and CDR2 as ANQGSEA. Unique molecular identifiers were added to individual cDNA molecules. Each CDR3 protein is one row after TCRdb ran MiXCR on the 5' RACE reads. The sample shows roughly 92,000 distinct CDR3 sequences, about 12% of them seen only once. The specimen was whole blood, collected at baseline. The TCR originated in an adult who was a healthcare worker with PCR-confirmed SARS-CoV-2 infection or an uninfected control (not recorded which). V is TRBV29-1 and J is TRBJ2-3, with 8 nucleotides matching TRBD1. The CDR3 DNA sequence: TGCAGCGTTGTCTGGACAGGGCATACGCAGTATTTT. Its protein product is CSVVWTGHTQYF.